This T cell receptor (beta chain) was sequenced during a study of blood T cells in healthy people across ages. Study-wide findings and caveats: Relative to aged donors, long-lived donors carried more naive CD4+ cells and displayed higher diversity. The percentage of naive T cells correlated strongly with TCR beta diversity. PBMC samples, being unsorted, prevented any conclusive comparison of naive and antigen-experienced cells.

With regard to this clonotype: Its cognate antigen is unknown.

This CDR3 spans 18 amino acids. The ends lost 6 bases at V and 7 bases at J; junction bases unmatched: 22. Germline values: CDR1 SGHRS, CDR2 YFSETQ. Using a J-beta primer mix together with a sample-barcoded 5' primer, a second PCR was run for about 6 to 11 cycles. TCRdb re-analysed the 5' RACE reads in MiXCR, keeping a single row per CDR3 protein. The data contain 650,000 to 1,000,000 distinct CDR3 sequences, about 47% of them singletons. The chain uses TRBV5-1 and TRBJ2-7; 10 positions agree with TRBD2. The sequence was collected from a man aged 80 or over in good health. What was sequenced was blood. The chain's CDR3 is CASTLPSGSPSSYNEQYF. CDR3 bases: TGCGCCAGCACCCTACCTAGCGGGAGCCCGAGCTCCTACAATGAGCAGTACTTC.